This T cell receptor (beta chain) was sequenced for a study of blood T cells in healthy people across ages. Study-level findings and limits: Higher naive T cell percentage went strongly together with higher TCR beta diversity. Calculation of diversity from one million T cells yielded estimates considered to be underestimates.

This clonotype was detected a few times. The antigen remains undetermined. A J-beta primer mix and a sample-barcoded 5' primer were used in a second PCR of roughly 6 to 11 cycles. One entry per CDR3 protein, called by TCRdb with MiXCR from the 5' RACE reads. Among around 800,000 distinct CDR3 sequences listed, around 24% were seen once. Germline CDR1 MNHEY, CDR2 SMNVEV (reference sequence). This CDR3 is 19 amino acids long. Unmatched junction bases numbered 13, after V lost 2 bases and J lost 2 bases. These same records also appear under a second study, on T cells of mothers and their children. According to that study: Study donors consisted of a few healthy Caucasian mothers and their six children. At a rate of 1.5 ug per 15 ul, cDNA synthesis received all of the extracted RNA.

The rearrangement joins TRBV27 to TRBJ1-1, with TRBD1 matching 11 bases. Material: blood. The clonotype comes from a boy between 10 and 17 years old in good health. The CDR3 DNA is TGTGCCAGCAGTTTAGTTGGGGGGTGGACAGGGGGCGGTAACACTGAAGCTTTCTTT. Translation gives CASSLVGGWTGGGNTEAFF.